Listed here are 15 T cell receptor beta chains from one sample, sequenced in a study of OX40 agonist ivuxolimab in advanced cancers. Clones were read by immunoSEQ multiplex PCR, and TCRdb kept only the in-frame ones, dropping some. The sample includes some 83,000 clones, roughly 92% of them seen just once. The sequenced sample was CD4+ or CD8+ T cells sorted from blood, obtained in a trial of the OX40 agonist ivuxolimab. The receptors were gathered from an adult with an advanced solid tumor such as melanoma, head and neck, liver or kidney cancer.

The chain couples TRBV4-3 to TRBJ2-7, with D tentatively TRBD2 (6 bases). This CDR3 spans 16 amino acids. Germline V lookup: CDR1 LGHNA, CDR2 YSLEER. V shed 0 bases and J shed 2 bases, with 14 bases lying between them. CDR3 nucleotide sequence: TGCGCCAGCAGCCAAGATGCGGGGACCACCACCTACGAGCAGTACTTC. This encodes CASSQDAGTTTYEQYF.

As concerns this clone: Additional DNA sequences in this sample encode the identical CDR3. The CDR3 here is CASSLSGGRQETQYF. The DNA of the CDR3 is TGTGCCAGCAGCTTATCGGGAGGACGGCAAGAGACCCAGTACTTC. The chain links TRBV5-4 to TRBJ2-5, with 7 bases that match TRBD2. The V gene end was trimmed by 2 bases and the J gene end by 2 bases; junction bases not matched to a gene: 6. CDR1 and CDR2 from the germline V gene are SGHNT and YYREEE (reference sequence). The CDR3 has 15 amino acids.

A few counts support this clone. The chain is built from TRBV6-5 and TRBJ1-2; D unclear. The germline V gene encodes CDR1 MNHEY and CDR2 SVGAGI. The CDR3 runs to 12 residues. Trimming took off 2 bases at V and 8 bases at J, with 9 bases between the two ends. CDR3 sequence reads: CASSYGQEGYTF. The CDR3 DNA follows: TGTGCCAGCAGTTACGGTCAGGAGGGCTACACCTTC.

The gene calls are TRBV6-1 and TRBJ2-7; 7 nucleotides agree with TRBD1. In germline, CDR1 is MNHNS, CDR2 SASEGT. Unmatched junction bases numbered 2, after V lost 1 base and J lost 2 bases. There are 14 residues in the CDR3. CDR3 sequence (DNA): TGTGCCAGCAGTGAAGAGGGGACAGCCTACGAGCAGTACTTC. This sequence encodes CASSEEGTAYEQYF.

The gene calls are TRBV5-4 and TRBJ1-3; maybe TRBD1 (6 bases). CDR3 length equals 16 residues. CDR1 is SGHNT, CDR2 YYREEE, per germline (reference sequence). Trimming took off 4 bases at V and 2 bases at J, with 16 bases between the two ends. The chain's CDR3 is CASSSTQGIPGNTIYF. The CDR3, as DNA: TGTGCCAGCAGCAGTACACAGGGCATACCTGGAAACACCATATATTTT.

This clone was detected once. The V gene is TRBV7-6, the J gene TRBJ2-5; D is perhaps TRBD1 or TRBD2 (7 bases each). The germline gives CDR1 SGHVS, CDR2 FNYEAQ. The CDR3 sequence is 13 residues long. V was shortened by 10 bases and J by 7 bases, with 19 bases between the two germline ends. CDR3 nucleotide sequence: TGTGCCACCGACCCTTCAGGGGGGGGGACCCAGTACTTC. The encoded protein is CATDPSGGGTQYF.

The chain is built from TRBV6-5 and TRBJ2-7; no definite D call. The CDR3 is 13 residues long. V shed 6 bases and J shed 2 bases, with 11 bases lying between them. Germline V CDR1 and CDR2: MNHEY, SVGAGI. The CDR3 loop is CASSLRVTYEQYF. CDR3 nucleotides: TGTGCCAGCAGCCTCAGAGTAACCTACGAGCAGTACTTC.

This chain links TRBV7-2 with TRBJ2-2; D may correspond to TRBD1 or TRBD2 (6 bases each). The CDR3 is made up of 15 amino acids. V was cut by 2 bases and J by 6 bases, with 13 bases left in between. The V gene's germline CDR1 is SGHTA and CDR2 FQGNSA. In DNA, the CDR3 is TGTGCCAGCAGCTTAAGGGGGAGGCCCCCCGGGGAGCTGTTTTTT. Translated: CASSLRGRPPGELFF. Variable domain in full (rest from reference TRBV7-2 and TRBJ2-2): GAGVSQSPSNKVTEKGKDVELRCDPISGHTALYWYRQSLGQGLEFLIYFQGNSAPDKSGLPSDRFSAERTGGSVSTLTIQRTQQEDSAVYLCASSLRGRPPGELFFGEGSRLTVL.

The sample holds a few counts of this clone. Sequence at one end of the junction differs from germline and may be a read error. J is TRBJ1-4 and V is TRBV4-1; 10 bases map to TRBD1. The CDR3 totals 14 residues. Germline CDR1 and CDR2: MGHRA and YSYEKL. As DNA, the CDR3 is TGCGCCAGCAGCCAGGGGACAGGGGTCGAAAGACTGTTTTTT. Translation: CASSQGTGVERLFF.

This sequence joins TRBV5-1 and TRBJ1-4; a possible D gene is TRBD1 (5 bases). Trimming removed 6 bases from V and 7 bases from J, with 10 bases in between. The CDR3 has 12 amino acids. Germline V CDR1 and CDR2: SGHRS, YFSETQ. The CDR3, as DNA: TGCGCCAGCAAGGGGACGGGTGAAAAACTGTTTTTT. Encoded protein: CASKGTGEKLFF.

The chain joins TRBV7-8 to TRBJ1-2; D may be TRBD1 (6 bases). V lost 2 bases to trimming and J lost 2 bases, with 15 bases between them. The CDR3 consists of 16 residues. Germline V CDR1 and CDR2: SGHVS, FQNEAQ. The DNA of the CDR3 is TGTGCCAGCAGCTTATTTCGGGACACCGTGAACTATGGCTACACCTTC. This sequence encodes CASSLFRDTVNYGYTF. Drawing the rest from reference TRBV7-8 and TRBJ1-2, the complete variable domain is GAGVSQSPRYKVAKRGQDVALRCDPISGHVSLFWYQQALGQGPEFLTYFQNEAQLDKSGLPSDRFFAERPEGSVSTLKIQRTQQEDSAVYLCASSLFRDTVNYGYTFGSGTRLTVV.

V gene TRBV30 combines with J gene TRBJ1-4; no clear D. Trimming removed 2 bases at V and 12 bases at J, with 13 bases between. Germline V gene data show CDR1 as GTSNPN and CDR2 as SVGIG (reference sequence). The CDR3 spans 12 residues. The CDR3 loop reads CAWSKRSRELFF. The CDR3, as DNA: TGTGCCTGGAGTAAGCGGAGTAGAGAACTGTTTTTT.

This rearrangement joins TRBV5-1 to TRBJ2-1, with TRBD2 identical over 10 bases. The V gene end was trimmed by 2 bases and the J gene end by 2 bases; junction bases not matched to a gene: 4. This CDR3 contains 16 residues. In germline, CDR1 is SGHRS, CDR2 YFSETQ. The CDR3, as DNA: TGCGCCAGCAGCTTAAAGCGGGGGGGAGCCTACAATGAGCAGTTCTTC. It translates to CASSLKRGGAYNEQFF.

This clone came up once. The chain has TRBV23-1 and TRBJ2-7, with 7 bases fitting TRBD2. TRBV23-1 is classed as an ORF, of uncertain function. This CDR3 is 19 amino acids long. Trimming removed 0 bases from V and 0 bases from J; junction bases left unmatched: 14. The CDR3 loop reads CASSQSRFYLAESSYEQYF. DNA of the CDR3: TGCGCCAGCAGTCAATCCAGGTTTTACCTAGCGGAGAGCTCCTACGAGCAGTACTTC.

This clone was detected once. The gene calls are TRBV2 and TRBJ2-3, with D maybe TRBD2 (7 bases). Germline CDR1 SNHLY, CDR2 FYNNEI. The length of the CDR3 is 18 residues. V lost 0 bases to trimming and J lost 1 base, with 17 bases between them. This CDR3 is CASSEASYSGTRTDTQYF. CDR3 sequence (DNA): TGTGCCAGCAGTGAAGCGTCTTACAGCGGGACACGCACAGATACGCAGTATTTT.